The clone carrying this T cell receptor beta chain came up once. CDR3 length: 23 amino acids. These data come from a study of blood T cell repertoires in COVID-19. The assay was immunoSEQ multiplex PCR, and TCRdb's table has in-frame clones only and misses some. The sample contains 40,000 to 65,000 clones, approximately 90% of which appear only once. This sequence originates from a man aged 80 or over with acute or convalescent COVID-19. V and J are TRBV7-5 and TRBJ1-5; TRBD1 reflects the table's D call only, with no check against the DNA. TRBV7-5 is a documented pseudogene. The sample was peripheral blood. The CDR3 DNA reads as TGTGCCAGAAGCTCTGTGCAACCCCGTCCCCCGGACAGGGGACCGATAAGCAATCAGCCCCAGCATTTT. Amino acid sequence: CARSSVQPRPPDRGPISNQPQHF.